A selection of T cell receptor beta chains follows, all from one sample in a study of early T cells in non-severe SARS-CoV-2 infection. TCRdb recomputed calls from the 5' RACE reads with MiXCR, one row per CDR3 protein. Of roughly 100,000 distinct CDR3 sequences detected, about 13% appear once; the ten largest clones hold around 2.5%. The specimen was whole blood. All receptors come from an adult who was a healthcare worker with PCR-confirmed SARS-CoV-2 infection or an uninfected control (not recorded which). Both conserved end residues are part of each CDR3. D genes are given only for firm matches. Clone size is shown for a subset of rows, as once, few, many or a class of expanded clone.

j_call	d_call	v_call	clone_size	cdr3_aa	cdr3_nt
TRBJ1-2	TRBD1	TRBV4-1	few	CASSQPDNPGQGPFFLGYTF	TGCGCCAGCAGCCAACCAGACAATCCGGGACAGGGGCCATTCTTTCTTGGCTACACCTTC
TRBJ2-5	TRBD2	TRBV4-1	.	CASSQGRGGGGGETQYF	TGCGCCAGCAGCCAAGGGCGCGGTGGCGGGGGGGGAGAGACCCAGTACTTC
TRBJ1-1	TRBD1	TRBV5-1	many	CASSRDRAMMNTEAFF	TGCGCCAGCAGCCGGGACAGGGCTATGATGAACACTGAAGCTTTCTTT
TRBJ2-5	TRBD2	TRBV28	.	CASSELGTSGGATQYF	TGTGCCAGCAGTGAGTTAGGGACTAGCGGGGGAGCGACCCAGTACTTC
TRBJ2-7	.	TRBV5-5	.	CASSPASEYYEQYF	TGTGCCAGCAGTCCAGCTAGTGAGTACTACGAGCAGTACTTC
TRBJ1-3	.	TRBV9	.	CASSSGTGGNTIYF	TGTGCCAGCAGCTCCGGGACGGGTGGAAACACCATATATTTT
TRBJ2-3	.	TRBV6-1	many	CASSETEGLFTQYF	TGTGCCAGCAGTGAAACAGAAGGCCTCTTCACGCAGTATTTT
TRBJ1-5	.	TRBV6-6	few	CASSWLEQPQHF	TGTGCCAGCAGTTGGCTAGAGCAGCCCCAGCATTTT
TRBJ1-1	TRBD1	TRBV11-2	.	CASRYSINHRGRLNTEAFF	TGTGCCAGCAGATACTCGATTAACCACAGGGGGAGGCTGAACACTGAAGCTTTCTTT
TRBJ2-5	.	TRBV20-1	many	CSYAGAEARETQYF	TGCAGTTACGCAGGGGCTGAGGCTCGGGAGACCCAGTACTTC
TRBJ2-7	.	TRBV7-9	.	CASRLDGGQYEQYF	TGTGCCAGCAGGTTAGACGGGGGGCAATACGAGCAGTACTTC
TRBJ2-3	.	TRBV4-1	many	CASSRVGSSSSTDTQYF	TGCGCCAGCAGCCGCGTCGGCAGCTCCTCTAGCACAGATACGCAGTATTTT
TRBJ2-7	.	TRBV20-1	few	CSGVGTSSYEQYF	TGCAGTGGAGTCGGGACATCCTCCTACGAGCAGTACTTC
TRBJ2-1	TRBD1	TRBV11-2	few	CASSSSLDRGLDNEQFF	TGTGCCAGCAGCTCGTCCCTGGACAGGGGGTTGGACAATGAGCAGTTCTTC
TRBJ2-5	TRBD2	TRBV7-6	many	CASSLASGEVTQYF	TGTGCCAGCAGCTTAGCTAGCGGGGAGGTGACCCAGTACTTC
TRBJ2-2	.	TRBV2	many	CASVWGRNTGELFF	TGTGCCAGCGTTTGGGGCCGGAACACCGGGGAGCTGTTTTTT
TRBJ2-7	.	TRBV28	many	CASSYPPRGSYEQYF	TGTGCCAGCAGTTACCCCCCGCGCGGCTCCTACGAGCAGTACTTC
TRBJ2-7	.	TRBV20-1	.	CSAGSPKDSYEQYF	TGCAGTGCTGGGTCCCCAAAGGACTCCTACGAGCAGTACTTC
TRBJ2-5	.	TRBV29-1	.	CSVLDRIQETQYF	TGCAGCGTCCTCGACAGGATTCAAGAGACCCAGTACTTC
TRBJ1-5	.	TRBV12-3/TRBV12-4	.	CASSFYGRAINQPQHF	TGTGCCAGCAGTTTTTACGGCAGGGCGATCAATCAGCCCCAGCATTTT
TRBJ2-5	.	TRBV20-1	.	CSAVRTAEETQYF	TGCAGTGCTGTGAGGACAGCTGAGGAGACCCAGTACTTC
TRBJ1-5	.	TRBV20-1	many	CSSQAFTRMSDGDQPQHF	TGCAGTTCTCAGGCCTTCACGAGGATGTCGGATGGCGATCAGCCCCAGCATTTT
TRBJ1-3	TRBD1	TRBV5-5	many	CASQTETGGPGNTIYF	TGTGCCAGCCAAACGGAGACAGGGGGTCCTGGAAACACCATATATTTT
TRBJ2-3	.	TRBV6-8	many	CASSPMSGANTDTQYF	TGTGCCAGCAGTCCGATGTCGGGGGCAAACACAGATACGCAGTATTTT
TRBJ2-1	.	TRBV14	many	CASSQESGLQFF	TGTGCCAGCAGCCAAGAGTCCGGGTTGCAGTTCTTC
TRBJ2-3	.	TRBV14	many	CASSHSTDTQYF	TGTGCCAGCAGCCATAGCACAGATACGCAGTATTTT
TRBJ1-5	TRBD1	TRBV6-6	many	CASCPGTGLYPQHF	TGTGCCAGCTGCCCAGGGACAGGGCTTTACCCCCAGCATTTT
TRBJ2-1	.	TRBV11-2	.	CASSRADNEQFF	TGTGCCAGCAGCCGAGCGGACAATGAGCAGTTCTTC
TRBJ2-5	TRBD2	TRBV20-1	many	CSAPIGLAGGAQYF	TGCAGTGCCCCTATCGGGCTAGCGGGAGGGGCCCAGTACTTC
TRBJ1-1	TRBD1	TRBV7-6	many	CASSLWTGGSKTEAFF	TGTGCCAGCAGCCTCTGGACAGGGGGTAGTAAAACTGAAGCTTTCTTT
TRBJ2-3	.	TRBV5-1	few	CASSLGGLGGGSTDTQYF	TGCGCCAGCAGCTTGGGCGGCCTGGGAGGGGGTAGCACAGATACGCAGTATTTT
TRBJ1-1	.	TRBV28	many	CASSTLPYREGGNTEAFF	TGTGCCAGCAGTACCCTTCCTTACAGGGAAGGGGGAAACACTGAAGCTTTCTTT
TRBJ1-5	.	TRBV25-1	.	CASSGGKGNQPQHF	TGTGCCAGCAGTGGGGGGAAGGGGAATCAGCCCCAGCATTTT
TRBJ1-5	.	TRBV12-3/TRBV12-4	many	CASSSAPDSTQPQHF	TGTGCCAGCAGTTCGGCACCGGACAGTACTCAGCCCCAGCATTTT
TRBJ2-7	.	TRBV28	.	CASNTIVLAVHEQYF	TGTGCCAGCAATACTATCGTACTAGCTGTGCACGAGCAGTACTTC
TRBJ1-1	.	TRBV7-8	few	CASSLAPGDTEAFF	TGTGCCAGCAGCTTAGCGCCGGGGGACACTGAAGCTTTCTTT
TRBJ1-2	TRBD1	TRBV4-2	.	CASSDRIDRADGYTF	TGTGCCAGCAGCGACCGAATCGACAGGGCCGATGGCTACACCTTC
TRBJ1-1	.	TRBV6-6	many	CASKAQGNTEAFF	TGTGCCAGCAAGGCACAGGGAAACACTGAAGCTTTCTTT
TRBJ2-5	TRBD1	TRBV27	few	CASSLLPGTGGRETQYF	TGTGCCAGCAGTCTACTCCCCGGGACAGGGGGCCGTGAGACCCAGTACTTC
TRBJ2-2	TRBD1	TRBV9	few	CASKWGQGTGELFF	TGTGCCAGCAAATGGGGACAGGGGACCGGGGAGCTGTTTTTT
TRBJ2-5	.	TRBV7-2	.	CASSLQTQETQYF	TGTGCCAGCAGCTTACAGACCCAAGAGACCCAGTACTTC
TRBJ1-6	TRBD1	TRBV10-1	few	CASSPDRNNSPLHF	TGCGCCAGCAGCCCGGACAGGAATAATTCACCCCTCCACTTT
TRBJ1-4	.	TRBV7-6	few	CASSPGPGGLFF	TGTGCCAGCAGCCCTGGACCCGGTGGACTGTTTTTT
TRBJ1-2	.	TRBV25-1	.	CASTPEGHPYGYTF	TGTGCCAGCACCCCAGAAGGACACCCCTATGGCTACACCTTC
TRBJ2-5	.	TRBV7-9	many	CASSLYSQETQYF	TGTGCCAGCAGCTTATACAGCCAAGAGACCCAGTACTTC
TRBJ2-1	TRBD1	TRBV28	few	CASSTIGTAAYNEQFF	TGTGCCAGCAGTACAATAGGGACAGCAGCCTACAATGAGCAGTTCTTC
TRBJ2-7	TRBD2	TRBV11-2	.	CASVRRGASYEQYF	TGTGCCAGCGTCAGGCGGGGGGCCTCCTACGAGCAGTACTTC
TRBJ2-7	.	TRBV5-1	many	CASSFGTGSEQYF	TGCGCCAGCAGCTTCGGAACAGGGTCCGAGCAGTACTTC
TRBJ2-1	TRBD1	TRBV28	few	CASSPSRGRGRRNEQFF	TGTGCCAGCAGTCCCTCCCGTGGCAGGGGGCGCCGCAATGAGCAGTTCTTC
TRBJ1-4	.	TRBV29-1	few	CSVLPTEGEKLFF	TGCAGCGTCCTACCTACAGAGGGAGAAAAACTGTTTTTT
TRBJ2-7	TRBD2	TRBV4-1	many	CASSQGTSGGAPSTEYF	TGCGCCAGCAGCCAGGGGACTAGCGGGGGGGCCCCCTCTACGGAGTACTTC